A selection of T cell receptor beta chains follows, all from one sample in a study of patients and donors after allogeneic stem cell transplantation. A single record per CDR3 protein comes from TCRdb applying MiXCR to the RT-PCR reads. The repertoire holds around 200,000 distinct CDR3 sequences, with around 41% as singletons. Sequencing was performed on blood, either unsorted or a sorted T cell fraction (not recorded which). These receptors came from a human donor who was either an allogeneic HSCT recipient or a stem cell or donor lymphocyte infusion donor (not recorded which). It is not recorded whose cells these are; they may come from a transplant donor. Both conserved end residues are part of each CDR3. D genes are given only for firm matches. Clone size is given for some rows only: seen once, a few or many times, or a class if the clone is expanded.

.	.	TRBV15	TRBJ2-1	CATSRDPFRRNEQFF	TGTGCCACCAGCAGAGATCCCTTTAGGAGGAATGAGCAGTTCTTC
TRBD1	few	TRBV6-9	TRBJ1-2	CASSYSRTGVRHGYTF	TGTGCCAGCAGTTATTCTAGGACAGGGGTTCGGCATGGCTACACCTTC
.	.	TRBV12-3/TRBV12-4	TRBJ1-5	CASSHSGHQPQHF	TGTGCCAGCAGCCATTCAGGGCATCAGCCCCAGCATTTT
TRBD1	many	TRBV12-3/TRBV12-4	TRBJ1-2	CASSLGQGFGYTF	TGTGCCAGCAGTTTGGGACAGGGCTTCGGCTACACCTTC
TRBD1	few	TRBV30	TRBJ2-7	CAWLGQGVHEQYF	TGTGCCTGGTTGGGACAGGGAGTCCACGAGCAGTACTTC
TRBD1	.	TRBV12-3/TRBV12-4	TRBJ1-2	CASSVGTALYGYTF	TGTGCCAGCAGTGTCGGGACAGCCCTCTATGGCTACACCTTC
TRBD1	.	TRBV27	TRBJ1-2	CASSKDRARGGYTF	TGTGCCAGCAGTAAGGACAGGGCCCGGGGTGGCTACACCTTC
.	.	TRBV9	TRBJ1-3	CASSVEGSSGNTIYF	TGTGCCAGCAGCGTAGAGGGCAGCTCTGGAAACACCATATATTTT
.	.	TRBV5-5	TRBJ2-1	CASSWRSGGEQFF	TGTGCCAGCAGCTGGAGGAGTGGTGGTGAGCAGTTCTTC
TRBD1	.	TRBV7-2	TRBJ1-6	CASSWQGVNSPLHF	TGTGCCAGCAGCTGGCAGGGGGTGAATTCACCCCTCCACTTT
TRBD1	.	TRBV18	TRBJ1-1	CASSPRGQGTEAFF	TGTGCCAGCTCACCCAGGGGGCAGGGCACTGAAGCTTTCTTT
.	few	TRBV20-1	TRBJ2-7	CSASEGPSPYEQYF	TGCAGTGCTAGTGAGGGCCCTTCGCCCTACGAGCAGTACTTC
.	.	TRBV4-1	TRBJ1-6	CASSHFSVSNSPLHF	TGCGCCAGCAGCCATTTCTCGGTTTCCAATTCACCCCTCCACTTT
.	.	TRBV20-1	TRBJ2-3	CSARTVRDTQYF	TGCAGTGCCCGGACTGTGAGGGATACGCAGTATTTT
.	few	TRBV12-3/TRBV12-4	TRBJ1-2	CASSFRESNYGYTF	TGTGCCAGCAGTTTTAGGGAGAGTAACTATGGCTACACCTTC
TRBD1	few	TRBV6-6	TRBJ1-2	CASIDAGGASHYGYTF	TGTGCCAGCATAGACGCAGGGGGCGCGAGCCACTATGGCTACACCTTC
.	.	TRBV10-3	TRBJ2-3	CAISEPAETPATDTQYF	TGTGCCATCAGTGAGCCGGCAGAGACACCAGCCACAGATACGCAGTATTTT
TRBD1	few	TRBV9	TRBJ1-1	CASSVGAGGNTEAFF	TGTGCCAGCAGCGTAGGTGCAGGGGGGAACACTGAAGCTTTCTTT
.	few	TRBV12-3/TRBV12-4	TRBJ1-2	CASSSMTGAYGYTF	TGTGCCAGCAGTTCCATGACAGGAGCTTATGGCTACACCTTC
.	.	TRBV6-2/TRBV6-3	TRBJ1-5	CASSNGQPQHF	TGTGCCAGCAGTAACGGTCAGCCCCAGCATTTT
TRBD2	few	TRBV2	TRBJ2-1	CAIGGGLSYNEQFF	TGTGCCATCGGGGGGGGTTTGTCCTACAATGAGCAGTTCTTC
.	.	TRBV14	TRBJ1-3	CASSQEVVNSGNTIYF	TGTGCCAGCAGCCAAGAGGTGGTTAACTCTGGAAACACCATATATTTT
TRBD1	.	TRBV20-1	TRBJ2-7	CSAKTGFSYEQYF	TGCAGTGCTAAGACAGGGTTCTCCTACGAGCAGTACTTC
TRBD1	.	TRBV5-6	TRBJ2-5	CASSHNMGQLETQYF	TGTGCCAGCAGCCATAATATGGGACAGTTAGAGACCCAGTACTTC
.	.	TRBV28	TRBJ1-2	CASSFSLGADYGYTF	TGTGCCAGCAGTTTCTCCCTCGGGGCGGACTATGGCTACACCTTC
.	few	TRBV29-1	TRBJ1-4	CSVRRQGLGANEKLFF	TGCAGCGTTCGTCGCCAGGGTCTAGGAGCAAATGAAAAACTGTTTTTT
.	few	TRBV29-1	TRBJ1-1	CSVLSRAEAFF	TGCAGCGTCCTTAGCAGGGCTGAAGCTTTCTTT
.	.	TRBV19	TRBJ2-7	CASSIAGAGPYEQYF	TGTGCCAGTAGTATAGCGGGGGCCGGACCCTACGAGCAGTACTTC
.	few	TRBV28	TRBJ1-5	CASRPLGRASDQPQHF	TGTGCCAGCAGGCCCCTTGGGAGGGCTTCCGATCAGCCCCAGCATTTT
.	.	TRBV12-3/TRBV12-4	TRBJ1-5	CASSLGHQPQHF	TGTGCCAGCAGTTTGGGACATCAGCCCCAGCATTTT
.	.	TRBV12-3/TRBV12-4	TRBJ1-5	CASSLGHSSNQPQHF	TGTGCCAGCAGCCTGGGACATTCTAGCAATCAGCCCCAGCATTTT
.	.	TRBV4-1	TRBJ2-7	CASSSRGSSSYEQYF	TGCGCCAGCAGCTCACGGGGGTCGAGCTCCTACGAGCAGTACTTC
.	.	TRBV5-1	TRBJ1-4	CASSLGATNEKLFF	TGTGCCAGCAGCCTTGGGGCAACTAATGAAAAACTGTTTTTT
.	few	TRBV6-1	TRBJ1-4	CASGILATNEKLFF	TGTGCCAGCGGAATACTAGCAACTAATGAAAAACTGTTTTTT
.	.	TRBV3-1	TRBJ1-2	CASSARRDGYGYTF	TGTGCCAGCAGCGCCCGTAGGGACGGCTATGGCTACACCTTC
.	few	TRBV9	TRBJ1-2	CASSVGADYGYTF	TGTGCCAGCAGCGTAGGGGCAGACTATGGCTACACCTTC
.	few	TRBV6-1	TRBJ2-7	CASSEAGLSYEQYF	TGTGCCAGCAGTGAAGCGGGACTCTCCTACGAGCAGTACTTC
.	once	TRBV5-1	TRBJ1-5	CASSPGWTSNQPQHF	TGCGCCAGCAGCCCCGGTTGGACAAGCAATCAGCCCCAGCATTTT
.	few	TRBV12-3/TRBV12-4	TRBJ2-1	CASSLRGGNEQFF	TGTGCCAGCAGTTTAAGAGGGGGAAATGAGCAGTTCTTC
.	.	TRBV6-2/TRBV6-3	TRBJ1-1	CASSEVGAEAFF	TGTGCCAGCAGTGAAGTGGGGGCTGAAGCTTTCTTT
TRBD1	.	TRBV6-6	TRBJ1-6	CASSPNRGKSSPLHF	TGTGCCAGCAGTCCAAACAGGGGGAAGAGCTCACCCCTCCACTTT
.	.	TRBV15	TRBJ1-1	CATLPAMGYTEAFF	TGTGCCACGTTACCCGCCATGGGCTACACTGAAGCTTTCTTT
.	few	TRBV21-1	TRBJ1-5	CASSKQGGQPQHF	TGTGCCAGCAGCAAACAGGGCGGTCAGCCCCAGCATTTT
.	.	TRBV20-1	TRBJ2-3	CSAKRGGYTDTQYF	TGCAGTGCTAAAAGAGGGGGATACACAGATACGCAGTATTTT
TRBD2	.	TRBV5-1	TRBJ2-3	CASSLGLVGTDTQYF	TGCGCCAGCAGCTTAGGACTAGTCGGGACAGATACGCAGTATTTT
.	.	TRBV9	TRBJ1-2	CASSGFGSLYGYTF	TGTGCCAGCAGCGGGTTCGGCAGCCTATATGGCTACACCTTC
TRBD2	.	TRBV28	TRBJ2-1	CASSTGETSGADEQFF	TGTGCCAGCAGCACAGGGGAAACTAGCGGGGCCGATGAGCAGTTCTTC
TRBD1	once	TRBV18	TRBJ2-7	CASSPTRDRDFYEQYF	TGTGCCAGCTCACCCACTAGAGACAGGGATTTCTACGAGCAGTACTTC
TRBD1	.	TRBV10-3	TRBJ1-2	CAISPLTGSGYGYTF	TGTGCCATCAGTCCGCTGACAGGGAGCGGGTATGGCTACACCTTC
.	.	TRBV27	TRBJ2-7	CASSFEQGGYEQYF	TGTGCCAGCAGTTTCGAACAAGGAGGGTACGAGCAGTACTTC
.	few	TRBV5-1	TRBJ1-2	CASSLAGVSTAEANYGYTF	TGCGCCAGCAGCTTGGCCGGGGTTAGCACGGCCGAAGCTAACTATGGCTACACCTTC
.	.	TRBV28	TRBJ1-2	CASSWKQGGHGYTF	TGTGCCAGCAGTTGGAAGCAGGGAGGGCATGGCTACACCTTC